This TCR beta chain was sequenced during a study of blood T cells in healthy people across ages. Primed by a sample-barcoded 5' primer and a J-beta primer mix, a second PCR proceeded for 7 to 11 cycles. A single record per CDR3 protein comes from TCRdb applying MiXCR to the 5' RACE reads. The sample shows 540,000 or so distinct CDR3 sequences, under 30% of them seen only once. V gave up 6 bases and J gave up 7 bases, with 20 bases separating them. Germline CDR1 and CDR2: SGDLS and YYNGEE. This CDR3 contains 15 residues. These data also featured in a second study, about T cells of mothers and their children.

The sequenced material came from blood. The sequence derives from a boy aged 10-17 years in good health. The V gene is TRBV9, the J gene TRBJ2-1, with D maybe TRBD1 (7 bases). The CDR3 spells CASTSDRVKINEQFF. For the CDR3, the DNA is TGTGCCAGCACTAGCGACAGGGTGAAAATTAATGAGCAGTTCTTC.